The table lists the clone carrying this T cell receptor (beta chain) with a few counts. As yet, its antigen is unknown. Construction of the TCR beta libraries employed iRepertoire HTBI primers in conjunction with Arm-PCR of CDR3 regions. In TCRdb, the multiplex PCR reads were re-called with MiXCR into one record per CDR3 protein. The sample holds about 400,000 distinct CDR3 sequences, about 16% seen once. The data derive from a study of regulatory T cells in long-lasting Graves disease. General study points: TRBV28, TRBJ1-2 and TRBJ2-5 emerged as the favored segments in persistent disease.

Sample time point: newly diagnosed GD, antithyroid drugs for less than 3 months. Generation of the TCR library employed RNA extracted from PBMCs. Patients came from an endocrinology department in Xi'an, China. The CDR3 covers 14 residues. V dropped 4 bases and J dropped 2 bases, with 15 bases sitting between them. In germline, CDR1 is GTSNPN, CDR2 SVGIG (reference sequence). These data were likewise used in another study, on T cells in Graves' hyperthyroidism and ophthalmopathy.

This sample comprised peripheral blood mononuclear cells (PBMCs), obtained at new diagnosis, from a patient treated with antithyroid drugs. This sequence joins TRBV30 and TRBJ2-7, with D uncertain. This clonotype was sampled from a woman aged 18-29 years with Graves disease. In nucleotides, the CDR3 is TGTGCCTGGACTCCAGGCCGGGTCACCTACGAGCAGTACTTC. It codes for CAWTPGRVTYEQYF.